This T cell receptor (beta chain) is from a study of T cell responses to AZD1222 COVID-19 vaccine. Data came from immunoSEQ multiplex PCR; TCRdb stores just in-frame clones and leaves some out. The sample includes some 170,000 clones, roughly nine tenths of them seen just once. The V gene's germline CDR1 is SNHLY and CDR2 FYNNEI. V dropped 3 bases and J dropped 7 bases, with 12 bases sitting between them. The CDR3 spans 14 residues. The TCR originated in an adult in good health. The input for sequencing was peripheral blood, taken on day 0 of AZD1222 vaccination. The rearrangement links TRBV2 to TRBJ1-4, with unresolved D. The CDR3 loop reads CASSESGMGEKLFF. The CDR3 coding sequence is TGTGCCAGCAGTGAGTCGGGGATGGGTGAAAAACTGTTTTTT.